This TCR beta chain was observed in a study of T-cell reconstitution after alpha-beta-depleted transplantation in children. The TCRbeta library was prepared with unique molecular identifiers. TCRdb re-called the PCR reads with MiXCR, one entry per CDR3 protein. Among a few hundred thousand distinct CDR3 sequences, approximately 30% were seen once, and the ten largest hold less than 40%. Germline values: CDR1 SGHKS, CDR2 YYEKEE (reference sequence). The trim removed 1 base at V and 4 bases at J, leaving 5 bases unmatched. This CDR3 spans 16 amino acids. Here the sequenced sample was PBMCs, taken before TCRalphabeta/CD19-depleted stem cell transplant. The clonotype comes from a boy younger than two with Wiskott-Aldrich syndrome, due to receive a stem cell transplant. This chain uses TRBV5-5 with TRBJ2-2, with 9 nucleotides matching TRBD2. The CDR3 sequence: CASSLIAGEVTGELFF. Written as DNA, the CDR3 is TGTGCCAGCAGCTTGATAGCGGGAGAGGTCACCGGGGAGCTGTTTTTT.